This entry lists 25 T cell receptor beta chains sequenced from one sample in a study of cytomegalovirus exposure and HLA in healthy donors. Method: immunoSEQ multiplex PCR; TCRdb's copy keeps in-frame clones and lacks some. This table holds 150,000 to 200,000 clones, 86% found once. The sequenced material came from PBMCs. These receptors originate from a woman under 30 in good health and CMV-seronegative.

The V and J genes are TRBV6-1 and TRBJ1-1; 9 nucleotides align to TRBD1. J gave up 4 bases and V 6 bases, and 9 bases lay outside the gene matches. The CDR3 is made up of 15 amino acids. Germline lookup yields CDR1 MNHNS and CDR2 SASEGT. As DNA, the CDR3 is TGTGCCAGCAGGGGCCAACAGGGGGCTGGCACTGAAGCTTTCTTT. Translating gives CASRGQQGAGTEAFF.

V and J are TRBV5-3 and TRBJ1-2; 8 nucleotides line up with TRBD1. TRBV5-3 has ORF status, its function being uncertain. Trimming removed 1 base from V and 4 bases from J; junction bases left unmatched: 9. CDR3 size: 16 residues. The DNA of the CDR3 is TGTGCCAGAAGCTTGCGGACGTCAGGGGGCTGCTATGGCTACACCTTC. This gives the protein CARSLRTSGGCYGYTF.

The genes are TRBV27 and TRBJ2-3; 10 bases are a match to TRBD2. J was trimmed by 3 bases and V by 5 bases; bases with no gene match: 8. Per the germline V gene, CDR1 is MNHEY and CDR2 is SMNVEV (reference sequence). The CDR3 extends over 16 amino acids. The CDR3 DNA reads as TGTGCCAGCAGTCGACTAGCGGGTTTTATGACAGATACGCAGTATTTT. This translates into CASSRLAGFMTDTQYF.

The rearrangement joins TRBV5-1 to TRBJ2-1; 7 bases match TRBD1. J lost 2 bases, V lost 4 bases, and 6 bases had no gene match. The CDR3 length is 15 residues. Germline assignment: CDR1 SGHRS and CDR2 YFSETQ. The CDR3 protein is CASSETGEAYNEQFF. CDR3 nucleotide sequence: TGCGCCAGCAGCGAAACAGGGGAAGCCTACAATGAGCAGTTCTTC.

CDR3 nucleotide sequence: TGTGCCAGCAGTTATCGCGGGGGGGCCGCAGAAAATACGCAGTATTTT. Residues: CASSYRGGAAENTQYF. This chain links TRBV6-6 with TRBJ2-3; 9 bases line up with TRBD2. V gave up 3 bases and J gave up 7 bases; unmatched junction bases: 11. Germline CDR1 MNHNY, CDR2 SVGAGI (reference sequence). This CDR3 spans 16 amino acids.

The J gene is TRBJ1-5, the V gene TRBV19, with a tentative D call TRBD1 (5 bases). CDR3 length equals 16 residues. The germline CDR1 and CDR2 sequences are LNHDA and SQIVND (reference sequence). V lost 7 bases, J lost 7 bases, and 23 bases lay in between. CDR3 amino acids: CASNPTTQGLFQPQHF. CDR3 coding DNA: TGTGCCAGTAACCCAACGACCCAGGGTTTATTCCAGCCCCAGCATTTT.

This rearrangement joins TRBV15 to TRBJ2-1, with TRBD1 matching 10 bases. V lost 1 base to trimming and J lost 3 bases; unmatched junction nucleotides: 0. CDR1 is LNHNV and CDR2 is YYDKDF in the germline V gene (reference sequence). The CDR3 is 15 residues long. The CDR3 loop reads CATSRGTGGYNEQFF. CDR3 nucleotides: TGTGCCACCAGCAGAGGGACAGGGGGCTACAATGAGCAGTTCTTC.

The V gene is TRBV30, the J gene TRBJ1-2, with 7 bases identical to TRBD1. There are 14 residues in the CDR3. Germline trimming cut 4 bases from V and 3 bases from J; bases unmatched to any gene: 8. CDR1 and CDR2 from the germline V gene are GTSNPN and SVGIG (reference sequence). CDR3 sequence: CAWTEQGWDYGYTF. The CDR3 DNA reads TGTGCCTGGACAGAACAGGGGTGGGACTATGGCTACACCTTC.

The chain recombines TRBV27 with TRBJ2-7, with 8 bases matching TRBD2. V lost 6 bases and J lost 0; bases outside the gene matches: 4. The CDR3 spans 14 residues. Germline loops: CDR1 MNHEY, CDR2 SMNVEV (reference sequence). The CDR3 bases are TGTGCCAGCAGGACTAGCGAAAGCTCCTACGAGCAGTACTTC. It encodes CASRTSESSYEQYF.

Only a few counts were recorded for this clone. V gene TRBV6-4 combines with J gene TRBJ2-1; 11 bases align to TRBD1. CDR3 size: 15 residues. Germline values: CDR1 MRHNA, CDR2 SNTAGT. With V trimmed by 0 bases and J by 10 bases, 5 bases remained unmatched. The CDR3 bases are TGTGCCAGCAGTGACTCGAGGGACAGGGGGTTCGAGCAGTTCTTC. Translated: CASSDSRDRGFEQFF.

This chain joins TRBV5-1 and TRBJ2-1; TRBD2 agrees at 9 bases. Germline assignment: CDR1 SGHRS and CDR2 YFSETQ. The V segment lost 6 bases and the J segment 6 bases; nucleotides outside the gene matches: 10. The CDR3 runs to 15 residues. This CDR3 is CASTLGTSYINEQFF. CDR3 nucleotides: TGCGCCAGCACCCTCGGGACTAGCTATATCAATGAGCAGTTCTTC. Supplemented by reference TRBV5-1 and TRBJ2-1, the full variable domain reads KAGVTQTPRYLIKTRGQQVTLSCSPISGHRSVSWYQQTPGQGLQFLFEYFSETQRNKGNFPGRFSGRQFSNSRSEMNVSTLELGDSALYLCASTLGTSYINEQFFGPGTRLTVL.

This chain joins TRBV14 and TRBJ2-3, with 9 bases fitting TRBD2. V shed 5 bases and J 5 bases; nucleotides not matched to a gene: 8. The CDR3 length is 15 residues. From germline, CDR1 is SGHDN and CDR2 FVKESK. The CDR3 DNA reads as TGTGCCAGCAGCATCACTAGCGGGTTCGGAGATACGCAGTATTTT. It specifies CASSITSGFGDTQYF.

This chain joins TRBV7-2 and TRBJ1-2, with no clear D. The CDR3 is made up of 14 amino acids. Looked up from germline, CDR1 is SGHTA and CDR2 is FQGNSA. The V gene lost 5 bases and the J gene lost 4 bases, with 14 bases spanning the gap. Written as DNA, the CDR3 is TGTGCCAGCAGCCCCGACATAGACGTCTATGGCTACACCTTC. It codes for CASSPDIDVYGYTF.

The chain joins TRBV7-2 to TRBJ1-1; possible D gene TRBD1, 5 bases. The V gene lost 5 bases and the J gene lost 0 bases, with 10 bases spanning the gap. The germline V gene encodes CDR1 SGHTA and CDR2 FQGNSA. The CDR3 sequence is 14 residues long. The chain's CDR3 is CASSVTGMNTEAFF. The CDR3 DNA reads as TGTGCCAGCAGCGTTACAGGTATGAACACTGAAGCTTTCTTT.

The rearrangement uses TRBV4-1 and TRBJ2-3; perhaps TRBD2 as D (6 bases). V was trimmed by 1 base and J by 0 bases, leaving 17 bases between them. The CDR3 covers 18 residues. CDR1 is MGHRA, CDR2 YSYEKL, per germline. CDR3: CASSQVPTGVYSTDTQYF. The CDR3 nucleotides read TGCGCCAGCAGCCAAGTCCCCACGGGAGTATACAGCACAGATACGCAGTATTTT.

In this sample, this clone turned up a few times. The chain carries TRBV5-6 and TRBJ2-1, with 8 bases fitting TRBD1. Germline trimming cut 4 bases from V and 8 bases from J; bases unmatched to any gene: 11. This CDR3 contains 15 residues. Germline CDR1 is SGHDT and CDR2 is YYEEEE. The CDR3 loop reads CASSEMSRGRDEQFF. DNA for the CDR3: TGTGCCAGCAGCGAGATGTCCAGGGGGCGAGATGAGCAGTTCTTC.

For the CDR3, the DNA is TGTGCCACCGCAGGGGTTGCGGAAGCTTTCTTT. This codes for CATAGVAEAFF. The chain couples TRBV6-6 to TRBJ1-1; perhaps TRBD1 as D (6 bases). This CDR3 is built from 11 residues. The V gene lost 10 bases and the J gene lost 8 bases, with 14 bases spanning the gap. Germline V gene sequence: CDR1 MNHNY, CDR2 SVGAGI (reference sequence).

V is TRBV5-1 and J is TRBJ2-2; TRBD1 matches at 7 bases. There are 14 residues in the CDR3. The germline V gene encodes CDR1 SGHRS and CDR2 YFSETQ. V shed 0 bases, J shed 7 bases, and the junction held 3 bases outside the gene matches. CDR3 DNA: TGCGCCAGCAGCTTGGCGGACAGGATCGGGGAGCTGTTTTTT. This encodes CASSLADRIGELFF. Full variable domain (outside the CDR3, taken from reference TRBV5-1 and TRBJ2-2): KAGVTQTPRYLIKTRGQQVTLSCSPISGHRSVSWYQQTPGQGLQFLFEYFSETQRNKGNFPGRFSGRQFSNSRSEMNVSTLELGDSALYLCASSLADRIGELFFGEGSRLTVL.

V and J are TRBV5-1 and TRBJ1-2; 8 positions agree with TRBD1. The V and J ends lost 3 bases and 6 bases, in that order; junction bases with no gene match: 10. Germline V gene data show CDR1 as SGHRS and CDR2 as YFSETQ. CDR3 size: 15 residues. The CDR3 sequence is CASSSEDRGYHGYTF. Here the CDR3 DNA reads TGCGCCAGCAGCTCAGAAGACAGGGGTTATCATGGCTACACCTTC.

V is TRBV25-1 and J is TRBJ1-6, with 7 bases aligning to TRBD1. CDR1 and CDR2 (germline): MGHDK, SYGVNS. CDR3 length equals 15 residues. The V gene end was trimmed by 3 bases and the J gene end by 9 bases; junction bases not matched to a gene: 8. The CDR3 spells CASSDWDSQLSPLHF. Written as DNA, the CDR3 is TGTGCCAGCAGTGATTGGGACAGTCAACTTTCACCCCTCCACTTT.

V gene TRBV7-2 combines with J gene TRBJ2-7, with TRBD1 as a possible D gene (6 bases). Germline CDR1 reads SGHTA; CDR2 reads FQGNSA. V shed 5 bases and J shed 0 bases, with 14 bases lying between them. CDR3 size: 15 residues. For the CDR3, the DNA is TGTGCCAGCAGCCCCGACAGGCTCGTCTCCTACGAGCAGTACTTC. This encodes CASSPDRLVSYEQYF.

V gene TRBV6-6 combines with J gene TRBJ1-5; 7 nucleotides agree with TRBD1. CDR3 length: 16 residues. V lost 4 bases to trimming and J lost 2 bases; unmatched junction nucleotides: 8. Germline CDR1 reads MNHNY; CDR2 reads SVGAGI (reference sequence). CDR3 residues: CASSSRQGRGNQPQHF. The CDR3 nucleotides are TGTGCCAGCAGTTCCAGACAGGGCCGGGGCAATCAGCCCCAGCATTTT.

This clone was seen a few times. V is TRBV7-6 and J is TRBJ2-1, with TRBD2 matching over 11 bases. With V trimmed by 7 bases and J by 10 bases, 9 bases remained unmatched. Germline loops: CDR1 SGHVS, CDR2 FNYEAQ. The CDR3 consists of 14 residues. CDR3 protein: CASNELAGDREQFF. DNA for the CDR3: TGTGCCAGCAACGAACTAGCGGGAGACCGAGAGCAGTTCTTC.

The chain combines TRBV7-2 with TRBJ2-5; D is possibly TRBD1 (5 bases). The V gene's germline CDR1 is SGHTA and CDR2 FQGNSA. This CDR3 comprises 13 residues. V was shortened by 2 bases and J by 3 bases, with 7 bases between the two germline ends. The CDR3 region is CASSLTGEETQYF. DNA of the CDR3: TGTGCCAGCAGCTTAACAGGCGAAGAGACCCAGTACTTC.

The rearrangement links TRBV7-2 to TRBJ2-1; 9 positions agree with TRBD2. After removal of 4 bases from V and 10 bases from J, the junction contained 5 bases not matched to a gene. CDR1 SGHTA and CDR2 FQGNSA come from the germline V gene. The CDR3 extends over 13 amino acids. The CDR3 nucleotides are TGTGCCAGCAGCTCCCGGAGCGGGGGGGAGCAGTTCTTC. It yields the protein CASSSRSGGEQFF.